This T cell receptor (beta chain) was captured in a study of regulatory T cells in long-lasting Graves disease. The CDR3 is 14 residues long. Germline V gene data show CDR1 as SNHLY and CDR2 as FYNNEI. Between the trimmed V and J ends, which lost 1 base and 0 bases, there was a span of 5 bases. As for time point: persistent/refractory GD, antithyroid drugs over 5 years with positive TRAb. PBMCs provided the RNA from which the TCR library was made. This clonotype appeared a few times. Assembly of TCR beta libraries relied on iRepertoire HTBI primers together with Arm-PCR of CDR3 regions. MiXCR, applied by TCRdb to the multiplex PCR reads, yields one record per CDR3 protein. This repertoire shows roughly 360,000 distinct CDR3 sequences, 23% found once; its top ten account for approximately 28%.

Sequenced here: peripheral blood mononuclear cells (PBMCs), sampled when the disease was refractory, from a patient treated with antithyroid drugs. The sequence derives from a woman in her 40s with Graves disease. The chain carries TRBV2 and TRBJ2-3; D call uncertain. The CDR3 reads CASSEGQSTDTQYF. In DNA form, the CDR3 reads TGTGCCAGCAGTGAAGGTCAGAGCACAGATACGCAGTATTTT. The full variable domain, in which reference TRBV2 and TRBJ2-3 provide the parts outside the CDR3, is EPEVTQTPSHQVTQMGQEVILRCVPISNHLYFYWYRQILGQKVEFLVSFYNNEISEKSEIFDDQFSVERPDGSNFTLKIRSTKLEDSAMYFCASSEGQSTDTQYFGPGTRLTVL.